The following is a T cell receptor (beta chain) sequence with its context. Its antigen remains undetermined. No quality values exist for individual bases; no much larger clone is one base distant. To estimate absolute template abundance from read counts, synthetic TCR analog templates were spiked into each PCR. TCRbeta CDR3 regions were amplified from genomic DNA with bias-controlled V and J gene primers using the immunoSEQ assay. Rearranged TCRbeta segments were sequenced at approximately 20X coverage. In the original analysis: Sequencing errors were corrected by clustering, and CDR3s were annotated against IMGT so that V, D and J genes could be assigned. Out-of-frame and stop-codon sequences were excluded, and only productive TCRbeta rearrangements were used in downstream analyses. To compute clonality, Shannon entropy was normalized by the log of the number of unique productive sequences and then subtracted from one. Fisher's exact test with Benjamini-Hochberg correction, using a cutoff of adjusted p below 0.01, was how clones that differed between time points or between blood and tumor were identified. TCRdb took this table from immuneACCESS and kept in-frame rearrangements with V and J called. Such tables lack part of the clones; where checked against another copy, unresolved V genes explain under half of the gap, and the rest is unexplained. That table is the source of V, J and clone size, and D and trimming were worked out from the DNA. For this sample the table gives about 38,000 clones, of which around 90% were detected only once. The ten largest clones capture roughly 7.6% of the sample.

Reading from cysteine to phenylalanine, the CDR3 counts 15 amino acids. Just the 45-base CDR3 DNA is kept, in frame starting at base 1. CDR1 and CDR2, looked up from the germline V gene (reference sequence), are GTSNPN and SVGIG. Relative to germline, V is 7 bases shorter and J is 0 bases shorter, with 16 bases between their ends. This entry is derived from a study of PD-L1 blockade in urothelial cancer (dated by TCRdb to between 2016 and 2019). Looking at the study overall: All patients started therapy in about 2014 and received atezolizumab 1,200 mg intravenously every 3 weeks. About 90% of the roughly 30 patients were males with bladder-origin urothelial cancer, and about 60% of the 29 reported a prior smoking history. An ECOG performance status of 0 or 1 was recorded for the patients, and 0 to 3 prior chemotherapy regimens had been received by the patients. Blood samples were analyzed at two time points: 3 weeks after treatment start (second dose) and 6 weeks after treatment start. Blood samples yielded a median of around 150,000 T cells and more than 80,000 unique TCRs, with median clonality around 0.083. An exploratory multi-omic analysis was conducted of the somatic, immune and clinical correlates of response to PD-L1 blockade with atezolizumab in urothelial cancer. TCR sequencing covered pretreatment tumor samples and matched, serially collected peripheral blood taken before and after atezolizumab treatment. Durable clinical benefit meant progression-free survival longer than 6 months, and TCR features were also tested against progression-free and overall survival. In the same patients, pretreatment tumors underwent whole exome sequencing and RNA sequencing in addition to TCR sequencing. Durable clinical benefit was achieved by nine patients and was not achieved by 20 patients. Twenty-nine patients had pretreatment blood TCR-seq, about 25 had at least one posttreatment blood collection, and about 25 had tumor TCR-seq. Overall study results and their limits: Because the sample size was small (n ≈ 29) and many exploratory analyses were performed, the results are intended to be hypothesis-generating. At 3 weeks after the start of treatment, tumor-associated TCR clones in peripheral blood had expanded more in patients with durable benefit (n ≈ 24, p = 0.022). A pretreatment peripheral blood TCR clonality below the median was linked to improved progression-free and overall survival.

A total of 25 to 30 patients with locally advanced or metastatic urothelial carcinoma, treated at Memorial Sloan Kettering on a trial protocol, made up the cohort. Peripheral blood mononuclear cells were collected from each patient pretreatment and during treatment, giving between 1 and 8 total time points per patient. The Qiagen DNeasy Blood extraction kit was used to purify genomic DNA from total PBMCs and tumor samples. PBMCs were collected pretreatment and during treatment, and were isolated and stored as previously described. The V and J segments used are TRBV30 and TRBJ2-1; the best D guess is TRBD2, with 5 bases matching. The receptor's source is a man in his 70s with urothelial cancer. The specimen comprised PBMCs, sampled around atezolizumab (anti-PD-L1) treatment. CDR3 protein: CASSIKRSSYNEQFF. The DNA sequence follows: TGTGCCTCGTCCATCAAGCGGAGCTCCTACAATGAGCAGTTCTTC.